A selection of T cell receptor beta chains follows, all from one sample in a study of shared clonotypes between healthy human individuals. Some clones are missing from TCRdb's copy, which holds only in-frame ones; the method was immunoSEQ multiplex PCR. The sample has approximately 1,000,000 clones; approximately 80% are singletons. What was sequenced was memory CD4+ T cells from PBMCs. The receptors were gathered from a young man in good health. Some clones in this sample may be carry-over from other donors' samples. Each CDR3 is given with its conserved first and last residue. D genes are given only for firm matches. Size values are once, few and many counts, or a class for expanded clones, and some rows have none.

J gene | D gene | V gene | clone size | CDR3 protein | CDR3 DNA
TRBJ2-7 | . | TRBV11-2 | . | CASSLDGFEGEQYF | TGTGCCAGCAGCTTAGATGGGTTTGAGGGCGAGCAGTACTTC
TRBJ2-7 | TRBD1 | TRBV18 | once | CASSPGQGHKYEQYF | TGTGCCAGCTCACCCGGACAGGGGCACAAGTACGAGCAGTACTTC
TRBJ2-2 | TRBD2 | TRBV5-4 | . | CASSSVAGFTGELFF | TGTGCCAGCAGCTCGGTAGCGGGTTTCACCGGGGAGCTGTTTTTT
TRBJ2-7 | TRBD1 | TRBV5-1 | . | CASSLVTGLSYEQYF | TGCGCCAGCAGCTTGGTGACAGGGCTCTCCTACGAGCAGTACTTC
TRBJ2-7 | . | TRBV25-1 | . | CASSGAWATSTGQYF | TGTGCCAGCAGTGGCGCCTGGGCCACCTCAACGGGGCAGTACTTC
TRBJ2-1 | TRBD2 | TRBV9 | . | CASSTRGDNEQFF | TGTGCCAGCAGCACGCGGGGGGACAATGAGCAGTTCTTC
TRBJ2-7 | TRBD2 | TRBV9 | . | CASSARRGSPEQYF | TGTGCCAGCAGCGCAAGACGCGGGAGCCCCGAGCAGTACTTC
TRBJ1-1 | . | TRBV2 | . | CASSEGQVRTEAFF | TGTGCCAGCAGTGAGGGCCAGGTTCGCACTGAAGCTTTCTTT
TRBJ1-5 | . | TRBV7-2 | . | CASSLSQNQPQHF | TGTGCCAGCAGCTTAAGTCAGAATCAGCCCCAGCATTTT
TRBJ2-7 | . | TRBV5-4 | few | CASSLPFGHEQYF | TGTGCCAGCAGCTTGCCCTTCGGCCACGAGCAGTACTTC
TRBJ2-7 | TRBD2 | TRBV28 | . | CASSLIAGGGEQYF | TGTGCCAGCAGTTTGATAGCGGGAGGCGGGGAGCAGTACTTC